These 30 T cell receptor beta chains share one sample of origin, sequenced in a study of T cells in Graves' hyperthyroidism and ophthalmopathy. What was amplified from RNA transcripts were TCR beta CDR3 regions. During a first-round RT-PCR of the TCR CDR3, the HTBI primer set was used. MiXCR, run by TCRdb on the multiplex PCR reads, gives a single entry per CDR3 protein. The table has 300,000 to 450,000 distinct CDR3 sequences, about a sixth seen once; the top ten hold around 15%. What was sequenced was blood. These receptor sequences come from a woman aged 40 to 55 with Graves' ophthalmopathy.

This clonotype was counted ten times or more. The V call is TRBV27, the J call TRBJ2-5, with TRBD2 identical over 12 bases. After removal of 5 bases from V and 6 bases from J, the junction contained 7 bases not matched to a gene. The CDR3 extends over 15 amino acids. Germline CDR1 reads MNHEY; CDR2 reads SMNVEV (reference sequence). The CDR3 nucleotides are TGTGCCAGCAGTCCCCTAGCGGGAGGGCCGAAGACCCAGTACTTC. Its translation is CASSPLAGGPKTQYF.

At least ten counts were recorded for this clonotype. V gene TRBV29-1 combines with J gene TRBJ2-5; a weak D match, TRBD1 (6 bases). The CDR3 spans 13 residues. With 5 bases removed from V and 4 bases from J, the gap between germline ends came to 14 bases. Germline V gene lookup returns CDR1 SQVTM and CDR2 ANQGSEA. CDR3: CSVRRAGVETQYF. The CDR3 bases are TGCAGCGTTCGTAGGGCAGGGGTAGAGACCCAGTACTTC.

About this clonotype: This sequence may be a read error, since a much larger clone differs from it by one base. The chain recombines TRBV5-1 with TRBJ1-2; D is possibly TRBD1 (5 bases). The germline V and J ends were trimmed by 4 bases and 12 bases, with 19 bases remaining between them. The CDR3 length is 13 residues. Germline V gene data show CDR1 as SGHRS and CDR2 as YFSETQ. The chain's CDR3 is CASSPGTQAGHTF. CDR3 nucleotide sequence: TGCGCCAGCAGCCCCGGGACTCAAGCGGGCCACACCTTC.

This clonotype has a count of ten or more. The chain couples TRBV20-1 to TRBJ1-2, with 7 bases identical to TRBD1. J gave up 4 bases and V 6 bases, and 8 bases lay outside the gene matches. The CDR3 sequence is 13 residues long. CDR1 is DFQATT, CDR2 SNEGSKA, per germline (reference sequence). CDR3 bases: TGCAGTGCCCTCAGGGGGGGAGGCTATGGCTACACCTTC. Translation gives CSALRGGGYGYTF.

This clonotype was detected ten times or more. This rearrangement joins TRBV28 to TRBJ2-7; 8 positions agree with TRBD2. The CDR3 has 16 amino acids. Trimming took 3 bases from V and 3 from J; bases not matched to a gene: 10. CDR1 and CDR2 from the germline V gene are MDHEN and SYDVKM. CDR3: CASSFQSGSINYEQYF. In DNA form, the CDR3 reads TGTGCCAGCAGTTTTCAGAGCGGGAGCATAAACTACGAGCAGTACTTC.

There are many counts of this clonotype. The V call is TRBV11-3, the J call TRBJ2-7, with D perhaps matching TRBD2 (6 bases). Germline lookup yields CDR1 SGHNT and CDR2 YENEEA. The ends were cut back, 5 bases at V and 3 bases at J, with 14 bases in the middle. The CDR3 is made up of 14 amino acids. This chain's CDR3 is CASSGRDSGYEQYF. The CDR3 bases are TGTGCCAGCAGCGGCCGAGATAGCGGCTACGAGCAGTACTTC.

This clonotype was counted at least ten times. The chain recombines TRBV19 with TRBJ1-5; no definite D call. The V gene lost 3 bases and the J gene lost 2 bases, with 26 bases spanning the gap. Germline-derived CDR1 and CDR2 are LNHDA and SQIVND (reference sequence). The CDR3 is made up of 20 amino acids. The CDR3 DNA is TGTGCCAGTAGTATTGGTTTTGGATCCGTGGGCATTGGGGGCAATCAGCCCCAGCATTTT. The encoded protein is CASSIGFGSVGIGGNQPQHF. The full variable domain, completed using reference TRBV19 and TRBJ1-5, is DGGITQSPKYLFRKEGQNVTLSCEQNLNHDAMYWYRQDPGQGLRLIYYSQIVNDFQKGDIAEGYSVSREKKESFPLTVTSAQKNPTAFYLCASSIGFGSVGIGGNQPQHFGDGTRLSIL.

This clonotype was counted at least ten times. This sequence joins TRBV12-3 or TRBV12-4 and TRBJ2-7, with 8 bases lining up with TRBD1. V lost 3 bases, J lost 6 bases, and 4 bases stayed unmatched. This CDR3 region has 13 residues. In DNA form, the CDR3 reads TGTGCCAGCAGTTTCCCGGACAGGGCCGAGCAGTACTTC. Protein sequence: CASSFPDRAEQYF.

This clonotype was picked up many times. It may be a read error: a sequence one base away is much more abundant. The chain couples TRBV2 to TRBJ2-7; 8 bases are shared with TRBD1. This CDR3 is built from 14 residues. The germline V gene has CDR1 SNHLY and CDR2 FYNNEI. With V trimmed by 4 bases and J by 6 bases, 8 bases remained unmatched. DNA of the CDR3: TGTGCCAGCAGTGGTCTTGGACAGGGCTGCGAGCAGTACTTC. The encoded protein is CASSGLGQGCEQYF.

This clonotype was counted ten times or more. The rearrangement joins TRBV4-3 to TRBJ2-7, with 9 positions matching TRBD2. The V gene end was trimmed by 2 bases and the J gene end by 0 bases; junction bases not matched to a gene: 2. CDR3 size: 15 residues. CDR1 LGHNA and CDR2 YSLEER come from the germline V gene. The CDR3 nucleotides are TGCGCCAGCAGCCAAATAGCGGGAGCCTCCTACGAGCAGTACTTC. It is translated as CASSQIAGASYEQYF.

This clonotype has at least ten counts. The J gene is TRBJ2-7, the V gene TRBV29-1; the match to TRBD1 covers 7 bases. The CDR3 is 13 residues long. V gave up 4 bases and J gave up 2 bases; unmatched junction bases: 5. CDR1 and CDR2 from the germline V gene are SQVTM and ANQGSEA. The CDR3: CSVGNRGTYEQYF. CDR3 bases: TGCAGCGTTGGTAACAGGGGTACCTACGAGCAGTACTTC.

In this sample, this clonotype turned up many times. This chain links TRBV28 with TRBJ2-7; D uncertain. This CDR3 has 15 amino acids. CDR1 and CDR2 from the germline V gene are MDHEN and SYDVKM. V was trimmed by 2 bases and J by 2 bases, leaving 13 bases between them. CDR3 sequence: CASSLPPEDTYEQYF. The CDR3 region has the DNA TGTGCCAGCAGTTTACCACCTGAGGATACCTACGAGCAGTACTTC. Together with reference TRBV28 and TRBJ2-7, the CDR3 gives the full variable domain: DVKVTQSSRYLVKRTGEKVFLECVQDMDHENMFWYRQDPGLGLRLIYFSYDVKMKEKGDIPEGYSVSREKKERFSLILESASTNQTSMYLCASSLPPEDTYEQYFGPGTRLTVT.

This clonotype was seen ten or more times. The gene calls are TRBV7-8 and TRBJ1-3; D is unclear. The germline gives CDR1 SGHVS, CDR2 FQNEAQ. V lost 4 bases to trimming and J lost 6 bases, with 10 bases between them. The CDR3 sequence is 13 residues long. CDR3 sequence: CASSSERENTIYF. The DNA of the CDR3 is TGTGCCAGCAGCTCCGAACGGGAAAACACCATATATTTT.

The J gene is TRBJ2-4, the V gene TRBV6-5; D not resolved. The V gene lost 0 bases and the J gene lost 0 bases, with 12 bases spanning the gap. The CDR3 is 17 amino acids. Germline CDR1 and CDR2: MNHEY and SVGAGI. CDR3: CASSYSLPTLAKNIQYF. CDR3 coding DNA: TGTGCCAGCAGTTACTCGCTGCCGACCCTAGCCAAAAACATTCAGTACTTC.

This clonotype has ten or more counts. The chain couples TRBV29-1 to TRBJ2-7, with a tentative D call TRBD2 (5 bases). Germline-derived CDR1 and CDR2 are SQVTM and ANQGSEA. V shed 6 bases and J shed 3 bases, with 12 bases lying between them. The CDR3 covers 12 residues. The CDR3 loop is CSVRLRGYEQYF. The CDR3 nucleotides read TGCAGCGTCAGATTACGGGGCTACGAGCAGTACTTC.

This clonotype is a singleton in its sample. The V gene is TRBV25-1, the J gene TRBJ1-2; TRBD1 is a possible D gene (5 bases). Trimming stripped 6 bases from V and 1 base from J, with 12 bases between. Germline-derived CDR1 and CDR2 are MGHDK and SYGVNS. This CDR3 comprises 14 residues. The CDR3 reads CASSKGRNNYGYTF. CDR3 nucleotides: TGTGCCAGCAGCAAGGGACGGAATAACTATGGCTACACCTTC.

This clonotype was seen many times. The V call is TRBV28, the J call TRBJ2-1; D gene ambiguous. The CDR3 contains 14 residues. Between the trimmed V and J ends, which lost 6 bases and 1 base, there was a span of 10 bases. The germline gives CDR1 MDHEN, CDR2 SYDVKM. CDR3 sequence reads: CASRVRRSYNEQFF. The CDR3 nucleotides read TGTGCCAGCAGGGTACGGAGATCCTACAATGAGCAGTTCTTC.

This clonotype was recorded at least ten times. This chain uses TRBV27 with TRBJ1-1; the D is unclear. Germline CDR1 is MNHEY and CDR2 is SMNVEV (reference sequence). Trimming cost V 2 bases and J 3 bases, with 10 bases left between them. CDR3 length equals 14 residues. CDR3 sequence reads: CASSLKVGYTEAFF. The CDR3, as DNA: TGTGCCAGCAGTTTAAAAGTGGGCTACACTGAAGCTTTCTTT.

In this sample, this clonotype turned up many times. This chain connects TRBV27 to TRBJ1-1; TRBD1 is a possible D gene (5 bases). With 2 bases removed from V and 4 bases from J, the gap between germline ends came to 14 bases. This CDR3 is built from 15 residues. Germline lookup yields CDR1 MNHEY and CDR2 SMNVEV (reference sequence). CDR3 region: CASSLEGVGFTEAFF. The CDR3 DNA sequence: TGTGCCAGCAGTTTAGAAGGGGTTGGGTTCACTGAAGCTTTCTTT.

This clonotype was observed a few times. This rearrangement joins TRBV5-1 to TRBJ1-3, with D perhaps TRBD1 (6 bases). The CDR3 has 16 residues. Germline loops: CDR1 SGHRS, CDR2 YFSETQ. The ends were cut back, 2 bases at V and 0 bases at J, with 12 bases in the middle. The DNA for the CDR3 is TGCGCCAGCAGCTTAGACGGACAGAGCTCTGGAAACACCATATATTTT. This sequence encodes CASSLDGQSSGNTIYF.

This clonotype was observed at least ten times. DNA for the CDR3: TGTGCCAGCTCACCGGCAGGGAACACTGAAGCTTTCTTT. It translates to CASSPAGNTEAFF. The rearrangement links TRBV18 to TRBJ1-1; unclear D gene. The CDR3 loop spans 13 amino acids. CDR1 and CDR2 (germline): KGHSH, LQKENI. Trimming removed 3 bases from V and 1 base from J, with 6 bases in between.

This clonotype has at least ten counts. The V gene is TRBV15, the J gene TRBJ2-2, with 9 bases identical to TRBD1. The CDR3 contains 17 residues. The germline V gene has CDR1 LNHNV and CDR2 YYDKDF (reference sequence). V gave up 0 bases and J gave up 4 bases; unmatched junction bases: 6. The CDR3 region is CATSRDHGTGPTGELFF. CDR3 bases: TGTGCCACCAGCAGAGATCATGGGACAGGGCCCACCGGGGAGCTGTTTTTT.

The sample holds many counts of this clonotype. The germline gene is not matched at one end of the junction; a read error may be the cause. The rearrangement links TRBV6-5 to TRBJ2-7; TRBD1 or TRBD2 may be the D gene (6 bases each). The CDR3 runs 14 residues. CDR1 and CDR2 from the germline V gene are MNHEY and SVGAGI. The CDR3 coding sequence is TGTGCCAGCAGGTACTTCACGGGGGCTTACGAGCAGTACTTC. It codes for CASRYFTGAYEQYF.

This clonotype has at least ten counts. The DNA for the CDR3 is TGTGCCAGTAGCTCTTTAGGACAGAACACTGAAGCTTTCTTT. This gives the protein CASSSLGQNTEAFF. This rearrangement joins TRBV19 to TRBJ1-1, with D possibly TRBD1 on 5 matching bases. The V end lost 6 bases, the J end lost 1 base, and 12 bases lay between the germline ends. Germline lookup yields CDR1 LNHDA and CDR2 SQIVND (reference sequence). The length of the CDR3 is 14 residues.

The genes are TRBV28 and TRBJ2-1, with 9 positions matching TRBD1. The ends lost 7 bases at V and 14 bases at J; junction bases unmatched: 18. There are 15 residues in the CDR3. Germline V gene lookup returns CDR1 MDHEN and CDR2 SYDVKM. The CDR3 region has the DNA TGTGCCAGCACAGGGGGGACAGGGTTCGTAGATTTGAAGTTCTTC. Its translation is CASTGGTGFVDLKFF.

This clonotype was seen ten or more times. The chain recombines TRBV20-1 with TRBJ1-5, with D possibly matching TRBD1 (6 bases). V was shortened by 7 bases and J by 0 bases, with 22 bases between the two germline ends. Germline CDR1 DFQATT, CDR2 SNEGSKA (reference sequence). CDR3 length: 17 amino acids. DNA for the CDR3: TGCAGTGTCCCGACGAATAGAAACAGGGTTAGCAATCAGCCCCAGCATTTT. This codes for CSVPTNRNRVSNQPQHF.

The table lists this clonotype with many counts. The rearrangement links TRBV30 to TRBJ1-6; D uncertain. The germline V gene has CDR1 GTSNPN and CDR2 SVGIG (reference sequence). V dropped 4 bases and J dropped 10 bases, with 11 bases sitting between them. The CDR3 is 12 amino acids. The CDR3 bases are TGTGCCTGGAAAGCGGGTGGATCACCCCTCCACTTT. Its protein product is CAWKAGGSPLHF.

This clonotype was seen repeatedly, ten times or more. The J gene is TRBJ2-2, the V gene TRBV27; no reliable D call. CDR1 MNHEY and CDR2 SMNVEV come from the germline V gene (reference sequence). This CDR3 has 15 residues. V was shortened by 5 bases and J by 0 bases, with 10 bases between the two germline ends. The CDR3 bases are TGTGCCAGCAGTCTTTCTCTAGCGAACACCGGGGAGCTGTTTTTT. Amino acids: CASSLSLANTGELFF.

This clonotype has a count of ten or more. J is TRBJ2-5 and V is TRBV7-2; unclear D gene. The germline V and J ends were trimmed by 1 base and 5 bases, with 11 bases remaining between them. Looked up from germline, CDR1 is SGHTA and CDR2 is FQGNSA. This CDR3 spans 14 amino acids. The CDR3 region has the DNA TGTGCCAGCAGCTTAGTTTTAGGGTGGGAGACCCAGTACTTC. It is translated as CASSLVLGWETQYF.

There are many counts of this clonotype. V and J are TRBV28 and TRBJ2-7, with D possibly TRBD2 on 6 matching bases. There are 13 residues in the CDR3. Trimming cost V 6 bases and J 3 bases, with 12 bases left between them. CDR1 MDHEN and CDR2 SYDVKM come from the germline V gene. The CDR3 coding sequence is TGTGCCAGCAGCGCCGGGACTCTCTACGAGCAGTACTTC. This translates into CASSAGTLYEQYF.